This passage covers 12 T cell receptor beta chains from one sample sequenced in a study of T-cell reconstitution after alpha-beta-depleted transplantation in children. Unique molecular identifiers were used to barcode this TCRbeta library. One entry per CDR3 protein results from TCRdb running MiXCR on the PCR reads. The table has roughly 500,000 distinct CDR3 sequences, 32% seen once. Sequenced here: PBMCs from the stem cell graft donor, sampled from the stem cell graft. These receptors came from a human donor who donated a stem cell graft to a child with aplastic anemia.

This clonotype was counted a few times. The CDR3 DNA is TGTGCCACCAGTTCATTCCCGGGACAGGAGAGGGGCTACACCTTC. As protein: CATSSFPGQERGYTF. The V and J genes are TRBV7-2 and TRBJ1-2; 8 nucleotides align to TRBD1. The CDR3 totals 15 residues. Germline values: CDR1 SGHTA, CDR2 FQGNSA. The V gene end was trimmed by 10 bases and the J gene end by 8 bases; junction bases not matched to a gene: 18.

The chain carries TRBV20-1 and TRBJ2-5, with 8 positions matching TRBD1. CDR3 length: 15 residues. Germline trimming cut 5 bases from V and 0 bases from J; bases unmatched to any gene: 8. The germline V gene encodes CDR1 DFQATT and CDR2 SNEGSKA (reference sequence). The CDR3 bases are TGCAGTGCTCTCCCCGGGACAGGAAACCAAGAGACCCAGTACTTC. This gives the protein CSALPGTGNQETQYF.

The DNA of the CDR3 is TGTGCCAGCAGTTTGGGTTTCTCTGGGGCCAACGTCCTGACTTTC. This sequence encodes CASSLGFSGANVLTF. V is TRBV12-3 or TRBV12-4 and J is TRBJ2-6; unclear D gene. The CDR3 length is 15 residues. Trimming removed 3 bases at V and 0 bases at J, with 6 bases between.

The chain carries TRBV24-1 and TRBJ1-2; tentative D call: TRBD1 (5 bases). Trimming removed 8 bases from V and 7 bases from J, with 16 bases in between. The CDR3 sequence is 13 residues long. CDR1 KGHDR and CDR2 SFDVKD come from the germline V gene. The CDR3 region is CATIFARDAGYTF. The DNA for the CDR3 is TGTGCCACCATTTTCGCAAGGGACGCTGGCTACACCTTC.

CDR3 in amino acids: CASSLSGLDMNTEAFF. The CDR3, as DNA: TGCGCCAGCAGCTTGTCAGGGCTTGATATGAACACTGAAGCTTTCTTT. The chain has TRBV5-1 and TRBJ1-1, with D perhaps TRBD1 (5 bases). Trimming stripped 1 base from V and 0 bases from J, with 13 bases between. Per the germline V gene, CDR1 is SGHRS and CDR2 is YFSETQ. The CDR3 is made up of 16 amino acids. Combining the CDR3 with reference TRBV5-1 and TRBJ1-1 gives the whole variable domain KAGVTQTPRYLIKTRGQQVTLSCSPISGHRSVSWYQQTPGQGLQFLFEYFSETQRNKGNFPGRFSGRQFSNSRSEMNVSTLELGDSALYLCASSLSGLDMNTEAFFGQGTRLTVV.

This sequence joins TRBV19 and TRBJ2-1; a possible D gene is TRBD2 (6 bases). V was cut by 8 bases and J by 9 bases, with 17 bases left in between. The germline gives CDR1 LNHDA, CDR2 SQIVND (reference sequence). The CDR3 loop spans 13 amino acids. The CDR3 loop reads CASRNGGGSEQFF. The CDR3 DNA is TGTGCCAGTCGAAACGGGGGTGGCAGTGAGCAGTTCTTC.

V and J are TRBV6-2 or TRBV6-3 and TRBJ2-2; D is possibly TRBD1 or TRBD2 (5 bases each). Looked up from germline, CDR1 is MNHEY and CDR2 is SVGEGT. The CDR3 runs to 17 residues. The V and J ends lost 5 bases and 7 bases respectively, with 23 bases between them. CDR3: CASSRNLGRLTHGELFF. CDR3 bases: TGTGCCAGCAGTCGAAATTTGGGACGACTTACCCACGGGGAGCTGTTTTTT.

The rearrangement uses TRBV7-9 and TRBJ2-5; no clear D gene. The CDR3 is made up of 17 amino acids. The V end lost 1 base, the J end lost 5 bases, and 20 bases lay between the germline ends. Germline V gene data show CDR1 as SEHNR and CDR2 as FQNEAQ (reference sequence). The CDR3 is CASSLGPSKAGLETQYF. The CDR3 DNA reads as TGTGCCAGCAGCTTAGGGCCCAGTAAGGCCGGGCTGGAGACCCAGTACTTC.

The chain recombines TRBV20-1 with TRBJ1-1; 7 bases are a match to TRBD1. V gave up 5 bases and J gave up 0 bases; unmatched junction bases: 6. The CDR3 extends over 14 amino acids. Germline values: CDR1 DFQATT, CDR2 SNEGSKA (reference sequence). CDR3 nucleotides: TGCAGTGCTCCGACAGGGCCCTTGAACACTGAAGCTTTCTTT. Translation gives CSAPTGPLNTEAFF.

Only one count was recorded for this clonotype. The CDR3: CASSPGLAGGSNTGELFF. CDR3 DNA sequence: TGTGCCAGCAGCCCAGGACTAGCGGGAGGCTCGAACACCGGGGAGCTGTTTTTT. The V call is TRBV11-2, the J call TRBJ2-2, with TRBD2 matching over 14 bases. V was pared by 5 bases and J by 0 bases, with 5 bases of the junction left unmatched. CDR3 length: 18 residues. Germline V CDR1 and CDR2: SGHAT, FQNNGV.

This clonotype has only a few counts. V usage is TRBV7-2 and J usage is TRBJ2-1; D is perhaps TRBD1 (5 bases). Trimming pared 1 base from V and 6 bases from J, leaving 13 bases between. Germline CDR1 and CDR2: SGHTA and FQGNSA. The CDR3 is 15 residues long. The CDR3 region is CASSLGDRRRNEQFF. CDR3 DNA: TGTGCCAGCAGCTTAGGAGACAGACGACGCAATGAGCAGTTCTTC.

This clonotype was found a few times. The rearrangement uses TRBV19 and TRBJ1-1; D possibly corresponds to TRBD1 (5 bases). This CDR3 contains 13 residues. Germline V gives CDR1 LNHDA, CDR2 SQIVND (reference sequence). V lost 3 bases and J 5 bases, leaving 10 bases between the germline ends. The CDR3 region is CASSMGRGTEAFF. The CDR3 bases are TGTGCCAGTAGTATGGGACGAGGAACTGAAGCTTTCTTT.